This T cell receptor (beta chain) was obtained from a study of regulatory T cells in long-lasting Graves disease. This CDR3 has 14 amino acids. V lost 4 bases and J 4 bases, leaving 11 bases between the germline ends. Germline V gene sequence: CDR1 MNHEY, CDR2 SVGEGT. The table lists this clonotype with many counts. The antigen remains undetermined. Sample time point: newly diagnosed GD, antithyroid drugs for less than 3 months. PBMC RNA served as the TCR library source. Study findings and constraints: Possibly, too few samples lowered accuracy.

HTBI primers from iRepertoire and Arm-PCR of CDR3 regions yielded the TCR beta libraries. TCRdb re-analysed the multiplex PCR reads in MiXCR, keeping a single row per CDR3 protein. The sample includes around 420,000 distinct CDR3 sequences, around a sixth of them seen just once. The V gene is TRBV6-2 or TRBV6-3, the J gene TRBJ2-1; maybe TRBD1 (5 bases). This sequence was found in a female donor with Graves disease. Specimen: peripheral blood mononuclear cells (PBMCs), collected at new diagnosis, from a patient treated with antithyroid drugs. This CDR3 reads CASSSEGAYNEQFF. CDR3 in DNA: TGTGCCAGCAGTTCCGAAGGGGCGTACAATGAGCAGTTCTTC.